This record covers a single T cell receptor beta chain. The antigen is not known. The data originate from a study of cytomegalovirus exposure and HLA in healthy donors. There are 15 residues in the CDR3. Deletions cut 2 bases from V and 1 base from J, with 11 bases between. Germline CDR1 and CDR2: SGHVS and FQNEAQ. The PCR employed 60 Vbeta primers together with 13 Jbeta primers. Generated by immunoSEQ multiplex PCR, the TCRdb table keeps only in-frame clones and is missing some. The table lists 150,000 or so clones, around three quarters of them singletons, with 4% in the top ten. Regarding the study as a whole: TCR beta sequences reportedly predicted most subjects' HLA-A and HLA-B alleles accurately. Previously analyzed data showed that most TCR beta V segments were productive at a frequency of about 87% or about 30%. In a later analysis, TCR beta V- and J-gene trimming was associated with a missense DCLRE1C variant.

This chain links TRBV7-8 with TRBJ1-1, with a tentative D call TRBD1 (5 bases). The receptor comes from a woman in her 40s in good health and CMV-seronegative. The specimen sequenced was PBMCs. The CDR3 DNA reads TGTGCCAGCAGCTTAACCCTCGACAGGAACACTGAAGCTTTCTTT. Its protein is CASSLTLDRNTEAFF.